The following is a T cell receptor (beta chain) sequence with its context. This sample stems from a study of blood T cell repertoires in COVID-19. Using immunoSEQ multiplex PCR, the repertoire was profiled, and TCRdb retains in-frame clones only, with some absent. The sample records 110,000 to 150,000 clones, around 88% being singletons. Germline loops: CDR1 MDHEN, CDR2 SYDVKM. The length of the CDR3 is 12 residues. Trimming cost V 8 bases and J 2 bases, with 9 bases left between them. V usage is TRBV28 and J usage is TRBJ1-2; no definite D call. Source material: peripheral blood. The receptor's source is a woman aged 60 to 75 with acute or convalescent COVID-19. CDR3 coding DNA: TGTGCCAGCTACCCGGGGAACTATGGCTACACCTTC. Encoded protein: CASYPGNYGYTF.